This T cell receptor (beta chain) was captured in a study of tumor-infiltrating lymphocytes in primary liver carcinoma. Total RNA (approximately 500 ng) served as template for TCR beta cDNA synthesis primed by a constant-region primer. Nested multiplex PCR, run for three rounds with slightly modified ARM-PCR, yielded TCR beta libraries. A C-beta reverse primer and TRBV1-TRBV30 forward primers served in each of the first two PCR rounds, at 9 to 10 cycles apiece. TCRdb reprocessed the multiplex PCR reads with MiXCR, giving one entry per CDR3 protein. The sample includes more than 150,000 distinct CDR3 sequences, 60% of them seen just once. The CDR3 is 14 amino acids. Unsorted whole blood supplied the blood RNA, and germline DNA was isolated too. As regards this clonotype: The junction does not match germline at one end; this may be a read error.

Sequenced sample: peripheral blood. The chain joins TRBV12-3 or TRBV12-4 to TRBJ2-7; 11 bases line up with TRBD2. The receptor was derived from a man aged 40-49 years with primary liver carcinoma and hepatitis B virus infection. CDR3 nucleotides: TGTGACAGCAGTTTTGGGACTAGCGGTTACGAGCAGTACTTC. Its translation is CDSSFGTSGYEQYF.